This is a list of T cell receptor beta chains from one sample in a study of cytomegalovirus exposure and HLA in healthy donors. The assay was immunoSEQ multiplex PCR, and TCRdb's table has in-frame clones only and misses some. The table includes around 150,000 clones, 65% to 85% detected once. The sequenced sample was PBMCs. The receptor source for this set is a woman between 18 and 30 years old in good health and CMV-seronegative. CDR3s include the opening cysteine and the closing phenylalanine or tryptophan. The D gene is left open where the match is weak. Rows may omit the clone size; those that give it use once, few, many or a size class.

clone size	V gene	D gene	J gene	CDR3 DNA	CDR3 protein
-	TRBV7-2	TRBD2	TRBJ2-5	TGTGCCAGCAGCTTAAGTCTAGCGGGGGGCCAAGAGACCCAGTACTTC	CASSLSLAGGQETQYF
few	TRBV6-5	-	TRBJ1-5	TGTGCCAGCAGAGACAGCGATAGCAATCAGCCCCAGCATTTT	CASRDSDSNQPQHF
few	TRBV7-3	-	TRBJ2-7	TGTGCCAGCAGCTTAGGCAGGGTTCACGAGCAGTACTTC	CASSLGRVHEQYF
-	TRBV10-2	TRBD2	TRBJ2-7	TGCGCCAGCAGGGTGAGACTAGCGGGGAACTACGAGCAGTACTTC	CASRVRLAGNYEQYF
-	TRBV11-2	-	TRBJ2-1	TGTGCCAGCAGCTCAGACGGTAGCTCCTACAATGAGCAGTTCTTC	CASSSDGSSYNEQFF
-	TRBV19	TRBD1	TRBJ2-1	TGTGCCAGTAGCTGGAGGGGACAGGTTTACAATGAGCAGTTCTTC	CASSWRGQVYNEQFF
-	TRBV9	-	TRBJ2-1	TGTGCCAGCAGCGTTAGTCCTTACAATGAGCAGTTCTTC	CASSVSPYNEQFF
-	TRBV5-4	TRBD1	TRBJ1-2	TGTGCCAGCAGCTTGGCCGGACAGGGCGACTATGGCTACACCTTC	CASSLAGQGDYGYTF
-	TRBV10-3	TRBD2	TRBJ2-1	TGTGCCATCAGTGGGTCGGCACTAGCGGCTTACAATGAGCAGTTCTTC	CAISGSALAAYNEQFF
once	TRBV30	TRBD1	TRBJ2-6	TGTGCCTGGAACAGGGGGCCCGGGGCCAACGTCCTGACTTTC	CAWNRGPGANVLTF
-	TRBV27	-	TRBJ1-2	TGTGCCAGCAGTCCGGGGCGGGGTGGCTACACCTTC	CASSPGRGGYTF
few	TRBV7-9	TRBD1	TRBJ2-7	TGTGCCAGCAGCCGGACAGGGGCCTTCTACGAGCAGTACTTC	CASSRTGAFYEQYF
-	TRBV5-1	TRBD1	TRBJ1-2	TGCGCCAGCAGCTCGGGACAGGGGGGCTACACCTTC	CASSSGQGGYTF
-	TRBV5-4	TRBD2	TRBJ2-1	TGTGCCAGCGGTCGGGGAAGCGGGGGTTACAATGAGCAGTTCTTC	CASGRGSGGYNEQFF
once	TRBV30	-	TRBJ2-3	TGTGCCTGGAGTCTCGGACACAACACAGATACGCAGTATTTT	CAWSLGHNTDTQYF
-	TRBV30	TRBD1	TRBJ1-2	TGTGCCTGGATTGGGACCGACAGGGTTTATGGCTACACCTTC	CAWIGTDRVYGYTF
-	TRBV18	-	TRBJ1-1	TGTGCCAGCTCAGCAAGGGACTCCGGTGCTTTCTTT	CASSARDSGAFF
-	TRBV10-1	TRBD1	TRBJ1-3	TGCGCCAGTCGGGACAGCCCAGGAAACACCATATATTTT	CASRDSPGNTIYF
-	TRBV5-5	TRBD1	TRBJ1-4	TGTGCCAGCAGCTTGGGCGGGACAGTCGCAACTAATGAAAAACTGTTTTTT	CASSLGGTVATNEKLFF
-	TRBV6-1	-	TRBJ1-2	TGTGCCAGCAGTGAAGATGGGGCGTTTTACTATGGCTACACCTTC	CASSEDGAFYYGYTF
-	TRBV4-2	-	TRBJ2-7	TGTGCCAGCAGCCCGGCGACGGGATTCACTCCCAACGAGCAGTACTTC	CASSPATGFTPNEQYF
few	TRBV28	-	TRBJ2-3	TGTGCCAGCAGTTTCCTGCAGGGCACAGATACGCAGTATTTT	CASSFLQGTDTQYF
-	TRBV6-1	-	TRBJ1-2	TGTGCCAGCAGTGAAGAGGGGGTCTATGGCTACACCTTC	CASSEEGVYGYTF
-	TRBV4-1	-	TRBJ2-7	TGCGCCAGCAGCCAAGCTCAGAACAGCCTCTACGAGCAGTACTTC	CASSQAQNSLYEQYF
-	TRBV9	TRBD1	TRBJ1-2	TGTGCCAGCAGCGTAGGGGACAGGAACTATGGCTACACCTTC	CASSVGDRNYGYTF
few	TRBV2	TRBD1	TRBJ2-7	TGTGCCAGCAGTGCCCCGGGGGGACAGGGGTTCTACGAGCAGTACTTC	CASSAPGGQGFYEQYF
-	TRBV13	TRBD2	TRBJ2-1	TGTGCCAGCAGATCGACTAGCGGGACCAGCTCCTACAATGAGCAGTTCTTC	CASRSTSGTSSYNEQFF
-	TRBV27	TRBD2	TRBJ2-2	TGTGCCAGTACTACGAACCGGGGGGCCGGGGAGCTGTTTTTT	CASTTNRGAGELFF
-	TRBV29-1	-	TRBJ1-2	TGCAGCGTTCGGACACCTGCTAACTATGGCTACACCTTC	CSVRTPANYGYTF
-	TRBV19	TRBD1	TRBJ1-1	TGTGCCAGCCGGGGACAGCTAATCACTGAAGCTTTCTTT	CASRGQLITEAFF
-	TRBV7-6	-	TRBJ2-7	TGTGCCAGCAGCTTGGGGGCGAAGGCTCTCTACGAGCAGTACTTC	CASSLGAKALYEQYF
-	TRBV27	-	TRBJ2-7	TGTGCCAGCAGTATGGGCGGGGAGCAGTACTTC	CASSMGGEQYF
-	TRBV13	TRBD1	TRBJ1-1	TGTGCCAGCAGCTGGAACAGGGGGCGCGGCACTGAAGCTTTCTTT	CASSWNRGRGTEAFF
-	TRBV10-1	-	TRBJ2-7	TGCGCCAGCAGTGAGTCATCGGTCCTCCCCTACGAGCAGTACTTC	CASSESSVLPYEQYF
-	TRBV19	-	TRBJ1-1	TGTGCCAGTAGTACGGGTGGCCGCCTACCGAACACTGAAGCTTTCTTT	CASSTGGRLPNTEAFF
-	TRBV7-2	TRBD1	TRBJ1-1	TGTGCCAGCAGCGCGGGACAGGGGGCTTGGACTGAAGCTTTCTTT	CASSAGQGAWTEAFF